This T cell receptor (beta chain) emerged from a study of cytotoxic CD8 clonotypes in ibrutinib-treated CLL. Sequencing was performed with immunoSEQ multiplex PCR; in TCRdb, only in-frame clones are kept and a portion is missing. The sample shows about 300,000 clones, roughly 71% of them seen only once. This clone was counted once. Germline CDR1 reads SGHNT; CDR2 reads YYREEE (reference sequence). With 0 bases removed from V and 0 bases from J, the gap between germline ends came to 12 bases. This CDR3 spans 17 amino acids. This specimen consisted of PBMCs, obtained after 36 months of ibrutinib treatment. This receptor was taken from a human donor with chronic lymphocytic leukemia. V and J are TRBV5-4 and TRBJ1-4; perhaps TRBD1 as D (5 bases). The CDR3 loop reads CASSLGRGRATNEKLFF. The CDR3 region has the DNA TGTGCCAGCAGCTTGGGACGGGGACGGGCAACTAATGAAAAACTGTTTTTT.